Below are 20 T cell receptor beta chains sequenced from a single sample in a study of PD-1 blockade in classical Hodgkin lymphoma. Exposure to brentuximab vedotin varied, and each patient had relapsed following autologous stem cell transplantation. Negative selection with magnetic separation was used to purify CD4+ T cells from thawed PBMCs. Sequencing used immunoSEQ multiplex PCR; TCRdb keeps in-frame clones, though not all of them. There are 1,500 to 2,000 clones in the sample; approximately 90% occur only once, and around 1.5% lies in the top ten. This sample comprised CD4+ T cells from blood, obtained at baseline. The source is a human donor with classical Hodgkin lymphoma.

The rearrangement joins TRBV30 to TRBJ1-1; D is undetermined. Trimming took 1 base from V and 3 from J, leaving 12 bases between them. The CDR3 covers 14 residues. Germline V gene sequence: CDR1 GTSNPN, CDR2 SVGIG (reference sequence). Here the CDR3 DNA reads TGTGCCTGGAGTGGGGAAATAAGGTACACTGAAGCTTTCTTT. Translated, it gives CAWSGEIRYTEAFF.

The gene calls are TRBV5-1 and TRBJ1-3; no clear D. The CDR3 runs to 16 residues. The germline V gene encodes CDR1 SGHRS and CDR2 YFSETQ. V lost 0 bases, J lost 2 bases, and 12 bases lay in between. CDR3 sequence (DNA): TGCGCCAGCAGCTTGGATGTGGGCTTTACTGGAAACACCATATATTTT. This gives the protein CASSLDVGFTGNTIYF.

This clone was detected once. The V and J genes are TRBV2 and TRBJ2-7; unclear D gene. CDR3 length: 13 amino acids. V was cut by 6 bases and J by 4 bases, with 13 bases left in between. In germline, CDR1 is SNHLY, CDR2 FYNNEI. DNA of the CDR3: TGTGCCAGCAGGCCTTTTGGGAAATACGAGCAGTACTTC. It codes for CASRPFGKYEQYF.

The rearrangement uses TRBV29-1 and TRBJ2-7; the D gene is possibly TRBD2 (5 bases). CDR3 length equals 13 residues. Germline V gene data show CDR1 as SQVTM and CDR2 as ANQGSEA. Trimming took off 2 bases at V and 5 bases at J, with 13 bases between the two ends. CDR3 sequence: CSVEMTAGDEQYF. CDR3 in DNA: TGCAGCGTTGAAATGACGGCCGGGGACGAGCAGTACTTC.

The chain combines TRBV2 with TRBJ2-5, with 8 positions matching TRBD2. The trim removed 6 bases at V and 5 bases at J, leaving 5 bases unmatched. The germline gives CDR1 SNHLY, CDR2 FYNNEI. CDR3 length equals 13 residues. In DNA form, the CDR3 reads TGTGCCAGCAGCCTGGGACTAGGGGAGACCCAGTACTTC. It specifies CASSLGLGETQYF. Based on the CDR3 plus reference TRBV2 and TRBJ2-5, the full variable domain is EPEVTQTPSHQVTQMGQEVILRCVPISNHLYFYWYRQILGQKVEFLVSFYNNEISEKSEIFDDQFSVERPDGSNFTLKIRSTKLEDSAMYFCASSLGLGETQYFGPGTRLLVL.

This chain uses TRBV7-3 with TRBJ2-4; possibly TRBD1 for D (6 bases). The CDR3 consists of 13 residues. The germline V gene has CDR1 SGHTA and CDR2 FQGTGA. The germline V and J ends were trimmed by 5 bases and 7 bases, with 12 bases remaining between them. CDR3 sequence (DNA): TGTGCCAGCAGCCCCGAGGGGGTGAACATTCAGTACTTC. Encoded protein: CASSPEGVNIQYF.

The chain links TRBV5-1 to TRBJ2-7, with D uncertain. The length of the CDR3 is 14 residues. The germline V gene encodes CDR1 SGHRS and CDR2 YFSETQ. Deletions cut 0 bases from V and 4 bases from J, with 11 bases between. For the CDR3, the DNA is TGCGCCAGCAGCTTGGCCGGTGGCGGATACGAGCAGTACTTC. It encodes CASSLAGGGYEQYF.

The chain uses TRBV11-2 and TRBJ2-1; TRBD2 matches 10 bases. In germline, CDR1 is SGHAT, CDR2 FQNNGV. The V and J ends lost 2 bases and 2 bases, in that order; junction bases with no gene match: 3. This CDR3 region has 16 residues. In DNA, the CDR3 is TGTGCCAGCAGCTTATTAGCGGGGGGCCCCTACAATGAGCAGTTCTTC. Translation: CASSLLAGGPYNEQFF.

The rearrangement joins TRBV6-4 to TRBJ2-2, with 10 bases aligning to TRBD2. The CDR3 length is 15 residues. The germline V gene encodes CDR1 MRHNA and CDR2 SNTAGT. V shed 6 bases and J 4 bases; nucleotides not matched to a gene: 5. This chain's CDR3 is CASRELAGRTGELFF. DNA of the CDR3: TGTGCCAGCAGAGAACTAGCGGGACGCACCGGGGAGCTGTTTTTT.

This chain joins TRBV19 and TRBJ2-7, with D perhaps TRBD2 (6 bases). This CDR3 spans 14 amino acids. Deletions cut 4 bases from V and 4 bases from J, with 14 bases between. From germline, CDR1 is LNHDA and CDR2 SQIVND (reference sequence). The DNA of the CDR3 is TGTGCCAGTAGTAATAGCGGATTCAAGTACGAGCAGTACTTC. Its protein is CASSNSGFKYEQYF.

In its sample, this clone was seen a few times. The V call is TRBV2, the J call TRBJ2-7; tentatively, D is TRBD2 (7 bases). The germline V and J ends were trimmed by 6 bases and 5 bases, with 17 bases remaining between them. The CDR3 runs to 14 residues. Looked up from germline, CDR1 is SNHLY and CDR2 is FYNNEI. The CDR3 here is CASSPRGGEDEQYF. CDR3 in DNA: TGTGCCAGCAGCCCCCGCGGGGGCGAGGACGAGCAGTACTTC.

This clone was counted a single time. J is TRBJ1-3 and V is TRBV6-6; maybe TRBD1 (5 bases). The ends were cut back, 5 bases at V and 2 bases at J, with 10 bases in the middle. The CDR3 is 14 amino acids. Germline V gene lookup returns CDR1 MNHNY and CDR2 SVGAGI (reference sequence). CDR3 in amino acids: CASSATGTGNTIYF. The CDR3 region has the DNA TGTGCCAGCAGTGCAACAGGAACTGGAAACACCATATATTTT.

The chain joins TRBV5-1 to TRBJ2-3; possibly TRBD2 for D (5 bases). The CDR3 is 15 amino acids. V was clipped by 7 bases and J by 4 bases, with 19 bases between them. CDR1 is SGHRS, CDR2 YFSETQ, per germline. The DNA for the CDR3 is TGCGCCAGCGGACGCGCCGGGATCCGTCCAGATACGCAGTATTTT. This translates into CASGRAGIRPDTQYF. Complete variable domain (other parts from reference TRBV5-1 and TRBJ2-3): KAGVTQTPRYLIKTRGQQVTLSCSPISGHRSVSWYQQTPGQGLQFLFEYFSETQRNKGNFPGRFSGRQFSNSRSEMNVSTLELGDSALYLCASGRAGIRPDTQYFGPGTRLTVL.

This clone was picked up a small number of times. V and J are TRBV4-2 and TRBJ1-2; D is unclear. The V gene lost 2 bases and the J gene lost 4 bases, with 8 bases spanning the gap. The CDR3 spans 13 residues. Germline values: CDR1 LGHNA, CDR2 YNFKEQ. The CDR3 coding sequence is TGTGCCAGCAGCCAACGGGAGGCCTATGGCTACACCTTC. Its translation is CASSQREAYGYTF.

There are a few counts of this clone. The chain combines TRBV6-1 with TRBJ1-5; 7 bases align to TRBD1. J gave up 6 bases and V 3 bases, and 8 bases lay outside the gene matches. Germline CDR1 MNHNS, CDR2 SASEGT. This CDR3 is built from 15 residues. The CDR3 protein is CASSDDRVQGQPQHF. CDR3 DNA: TGTGCCAGCAGTGACGACAGGGTGCAGGGTCAGCCCCAGCATTTT.

The DNA for the CDR3 is TGTGCCAGCAGCCTTGGGACTAGCGGCCTCACAGATACGCAGTATTTT. Amino acid sequence: CASSLGTSGLTDTQYF. The gene calls are TRBV7-9 and TRBJ2-3; 11 nucleotides line up with TRBD2. The CDR3 totals 16 residues. CDR1 and CDR2 from the germline V gene are SEHNR and FQNEAQ (reference sequence). The V and J ends lost 5 bases and 2 bases, in that order; junction bases with no gene match: 6.

This sequence joins TRBV10-3 and TRBJ2-5; 11 bases align to TRBD2. The length of the CDR3 is 18 residues. Per germline, CDR1 ENHRY and CDR2 SYGVKD. V gave up 7 bases and J gave up 5 bases; unmatched junction bases: 18. CDR3 region: CAIKTGTSGDGFRETQYF. The CDR3 region has the DNA TGTGCCATCAAGACCGGGACTAGCGGAGATGGGTTTCGGGAGACCCAGTACTTC.

The rearrangement links TRBV18 to TRBJ2-2; 7 nucleotides match TRBD2. CDR3 length: 16 residues. V lost 4 bases and J lost 2; bases outside the gene matches: 7. The germline CDR1 and CDR2 sequences are KGHSH and LQKENI. The CDR3 protein is CASSLRGGSNTGELFF. The CDR3 region has the DNA TGTGCCAGCTCACTTCGGGGAGGGAGTAACACCGGGGAGCTGTTTTTT.

The V gene is TRBV30, the J gene TRBJ1-3; D not resolved. Germline V gives CDR1 GTSNPN, CDR2 SVGIG (reference sequence). V shed 3 bases and J shed 0 bases, with 9 bases lying between them. The length of the CDR3 is 14 residues. In DNA form, the CDR3 reads TGTGCCTGGAGGACACTCTACTCTGGAAACACCATATATTTT. It translates to CAWRTLYSGNTIYF.

This clone was counted only a few times. The V and J genes are TRBV27 and TRBJ1-3, with D possibly being TRBD1 (6 bases). CDR3 length equals 15 residues. The germline CDR1 and CDR2 sequences are MNHEY and SMNVEV (reference sequence). V was shortened by 8 bases and J by 3 bases, with 17 bases between the two germline ends. The CDR3 spells CASSRGRGLGNTIYF. CDR3 nucleotides: TGTGCCAGCTCGAGGGGCCGGGGGCTTGGAAACACCATATATTTT.